There are many counts of the clone carrying this T cell receptor beta chain. What it binds is not known. This specimen belongs to a study of CD8 T cells in ankylosing spondylitis. Study observations and caveats: Earlier reports found some motif variants in synovial fluid and blood in reactive arthritis. There was a TCR beta motif, made of several highly homologous variants, that appeared characteristic of ankylosing spondylitis blood.

Per germline, CDR1 MNHNS and CDR2 SASEGT. CDR3 size: 13 residues. J lost 0 bases, V lost 9 bases, and 5 bases had no gene match. Researchers built TCR beta libraries using quantitative 5'-RACE with molecular barcodes. Using its own MiXCR run on the 5' RACE reads, TCRdb lists one record per CDR3 protein. The table lists around 490,000 distinct CDR3 sequences, approximately 5% of them singletons. The clonotype originates from a male donor with ankylosing spondylitis. The chain couples TRBV6-1 to TRBJ2-7; 7 nucleotides agree with TRBD1. The sample consisted of blood, either unsorted or a sorted T cell fraction (not recorded which). The chain's CDR3 is CASTGALSYEQYF. DNA for the CDR3: TGTGCCAGTACAGGGGCCCTCTCCTACGAGCAGTACTTC.